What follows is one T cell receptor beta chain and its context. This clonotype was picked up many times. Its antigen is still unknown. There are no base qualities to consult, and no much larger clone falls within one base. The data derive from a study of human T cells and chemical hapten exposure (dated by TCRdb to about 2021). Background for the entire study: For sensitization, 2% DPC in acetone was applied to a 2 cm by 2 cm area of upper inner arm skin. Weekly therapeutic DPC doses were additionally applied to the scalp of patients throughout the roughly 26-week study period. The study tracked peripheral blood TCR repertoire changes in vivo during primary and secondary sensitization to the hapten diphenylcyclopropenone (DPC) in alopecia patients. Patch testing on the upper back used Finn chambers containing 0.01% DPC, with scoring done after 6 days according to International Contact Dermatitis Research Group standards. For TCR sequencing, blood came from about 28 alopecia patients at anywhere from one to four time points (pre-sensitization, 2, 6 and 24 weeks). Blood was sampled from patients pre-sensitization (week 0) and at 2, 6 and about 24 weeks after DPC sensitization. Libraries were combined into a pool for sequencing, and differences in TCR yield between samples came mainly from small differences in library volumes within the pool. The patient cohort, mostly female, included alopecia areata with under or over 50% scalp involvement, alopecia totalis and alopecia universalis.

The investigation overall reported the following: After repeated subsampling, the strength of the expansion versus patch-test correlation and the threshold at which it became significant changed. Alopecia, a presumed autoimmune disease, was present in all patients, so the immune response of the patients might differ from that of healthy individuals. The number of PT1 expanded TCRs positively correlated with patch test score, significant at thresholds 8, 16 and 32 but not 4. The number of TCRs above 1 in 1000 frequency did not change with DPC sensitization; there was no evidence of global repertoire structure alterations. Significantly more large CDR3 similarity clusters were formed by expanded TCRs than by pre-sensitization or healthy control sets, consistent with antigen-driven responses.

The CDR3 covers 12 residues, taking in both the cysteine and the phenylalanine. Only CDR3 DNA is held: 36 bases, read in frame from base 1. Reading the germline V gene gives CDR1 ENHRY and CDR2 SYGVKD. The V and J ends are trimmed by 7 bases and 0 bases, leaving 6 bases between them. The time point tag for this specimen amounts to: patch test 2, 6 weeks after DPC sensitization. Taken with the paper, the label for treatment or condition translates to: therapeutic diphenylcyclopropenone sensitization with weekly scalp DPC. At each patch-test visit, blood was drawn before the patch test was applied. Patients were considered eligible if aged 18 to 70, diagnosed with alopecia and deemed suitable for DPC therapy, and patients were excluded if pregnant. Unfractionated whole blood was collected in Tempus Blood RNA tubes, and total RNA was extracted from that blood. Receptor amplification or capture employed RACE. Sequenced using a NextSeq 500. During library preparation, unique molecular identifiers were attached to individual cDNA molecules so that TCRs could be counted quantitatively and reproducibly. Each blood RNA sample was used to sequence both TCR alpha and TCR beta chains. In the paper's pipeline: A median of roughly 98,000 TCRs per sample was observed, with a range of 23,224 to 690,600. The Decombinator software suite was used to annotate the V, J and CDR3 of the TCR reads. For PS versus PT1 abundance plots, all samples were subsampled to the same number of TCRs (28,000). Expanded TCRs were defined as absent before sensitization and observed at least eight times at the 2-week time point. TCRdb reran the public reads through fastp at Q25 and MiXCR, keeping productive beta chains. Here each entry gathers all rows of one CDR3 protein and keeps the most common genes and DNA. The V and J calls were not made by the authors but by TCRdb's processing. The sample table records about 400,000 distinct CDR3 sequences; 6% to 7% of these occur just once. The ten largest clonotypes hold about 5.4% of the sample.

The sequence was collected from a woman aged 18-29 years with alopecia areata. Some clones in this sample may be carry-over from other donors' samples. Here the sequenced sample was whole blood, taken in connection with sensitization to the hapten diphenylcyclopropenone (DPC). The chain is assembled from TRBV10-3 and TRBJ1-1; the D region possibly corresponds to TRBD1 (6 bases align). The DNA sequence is TGTGCCATCAAGGGGGTGAACACTGAAGCTTTCTTT. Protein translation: CAIKGVNTEAFF.